The 25 T cell receptor beta chains listed next were all sequenced from one sample in a study of cytomegalovirus exposure and HLA in healthy donors. Both 60 Vbeta primers and 13 Jbeta primers went into the PCR. Some clones are missing from TCRdb's copy, which holds only in-frame ones; the method was immunoSEQ multiplex PCR. Of around 140,000 clones listed, about 80% are singletons. Material for sequencing was PBMCs. These receptors came from a man in his forties or fifties in good health and CMV-seronegative.

The chain recombines TRBV7-2 with TRBJ1-2, with 8 bases lining up with TRBD1. J was trimmed by 7 bases and V by 5 bases; bases with no gene match: 6. CDR1 is SGHTA and CDR2 is FQGNSA in the germline V gene. CDR3 length equals 13 residues. The CDR3 loop reads CASSPRTGTGYTF. For the CDR3, the DNA is TGTGCCAGCAGCCCGCGGACAGGGACTGGCTACACCTTC. The whole variable domain, remainder taken from reference TRBV7-2 and TRBJ1-2, is GAGVSQSPSNKVTEKGKDVELRCDPISGHTALYWYRQSLGQGLEFLIYFQGNSAPDKSGLPSDRFSAERTGGSVSTLTIQRTQQEDSAVYLCASSPRTGTGYTFGSGTRLTVV.

V usage is TRBV11-3 and J usage is TRBJ1-1; 11 bases agree with TRBD1. Looked up from germline, CDR1 is SGHNT and CDR2 is YENEEA. The CDR3 spans 15 residues. The junction had 6 bases not matched to a gene; V was cut back by 4 bases and J by 5 bases. Written as DNA, the CDR3 is TGTGCCAGCAGCTCAGGACAGGGGGCTGATACTGAAGCTTTCTTT. This sequence encodes CASSSGQGADTEAFF. The whole variable domain, remainder taken from reference TRBV11-3 and TRBJ1-1, is EAGVVQSPRYKIIEKKQPVAFWCNPISGHNTLYWYLQNLGQGPELLIRYENEEAVDDSQLPKDRFSAERLKGVDSTLKIQPAELGDSAVYLCASSSGQGADTEAFFGQGTRLTVV.

This sequence joins TRBV5-1 and TRBJ1-2, with D uncertain. Trimming removed 0 bases at V and 4 bases at J, with 7 bases between. The CDR3 runs to 13 residues. The germline CDR1 and CDR2 sequences are SGHRS and YFSETQ. This CDR3 reads CASSLVETYGYTF. The CDR3 DNA follows: TGCGCCAGCAGCTTGGTAGAAACCTATGGCTACACCTTC.

The chain links TRBV6-5 to TRBJ2-2; a possible D gene is TRBD1 (5 bases). V gave up 2 bases and J gave up 4 bases, with 8 bases separating them. Germline lookup yields CDR1 MNHEY and CDR2 SVGAGI. The CDR3 loop spans 14 amino acids. In nucleotides, the CDR3 is TGTGCCAGCAGTTACGGGGCCCTCACCGGGGAGCTGTTTTTT. As protein: CASSYGALTGELFF.

The chain carries TRBV10-3 and TRBJ2-1; TRBD2 aligns across 9 bases. From germline, CDR1 is ENHRY and CDR2 SYGVKD. This CDR3 has 15 amino acids. V was clipped by 6 bases and J by 5 bases; unmatched bases: 8. CDR3 DNA: TGTGCCATCAGGGATAGCGGGGGCGGGAACAATGAGCAGTTCTTC. Translated: CAIRDSGGGNNEQFF.

V and J are TRBV4-3 and TRBJ1-1, with 10 bases matching TRBD1. Unmatched junction bases numbered 3, after V lost 4 bases and J lost 7 bases. The CDR3 runs to 13 residues. Germline V lookup: CDR1 LGHNA, CDR2 YSLEER. The CDR3 bases are TGCGCCAGCAGCCCCCGGACAGGGGGTGAAGCTTTCTTT. Its translation: CASSPRTGGEAFF.

The rearrangement joins TRBV7-8 to TRBJ1-6, with TRBD1 identical over 7 bases. Per the germline V gene, CDR1 is SGHVS and CDR2 is FQNEAQ. The CDR3 runs to 15 residues. J gave up 3 bases and V 7 bases, and 6 bases lay outside the gene matches. CDR3 in DNA: TGTGCCAGCACCACGACAGGGATCTATAATTCACCCCTCCACTTT. This encodes CASTTTGIYNSPLHF.

The chain is built from TRBV2 and TRBJ2-2; TRBD1 matches at 10 bases. J was trimmed by 3 bases and V by 7 bases; bases with no gene match: 8. The CDR3 has 16 amino acids. Germline CDR1 reads SNHLY; CDR2 reads FYNNEI. The CDR3 coding sequence is TGTGCCAGCACCAGAGTGGGGACAGGGGACACCGGGGAGCTGTTTTTT. It specifies CASTRVGTGDTGELFF.

This clone has a handful of counts. The chain links TRBV5-1 to TRBJ1-4; TRBD1 agrees at 7 bases. This CDR3 spans 15 amino acids. Looked up from germline, CDR1 is SGHRS and CDR2 is YFSETQ. The junction had 3 bases not matched to a gene; V was cut back by 4 bases and J by 0 bases. The DNA of the CDR3 is TGCGCCAGCAGCCGGGACAGTGCAACTAATGAAAAACTGTTTTTT. This sequence encodes CASSRDSATNEKLFF.

This chain joins TRBV15 and TRBJ2-7, with 8 positions matching TRBD1. Trimming cost V 3 bases and J 1 base; bases outside gene matches: 2. Looked up from germline, CDR1 is LNHNV and CDR2 is YYDKDF (reference sequence). The CDR3 is made up of 14 amino acids. The CDR3 sequence: CATSSGTGSYEQYF. CDR3 in DNA: TGTGCCACCAGCAGTGGGACAGGATCCTACGAGCAGTACTTC.

The table lists this clone with a count of one. The chain links TRBV19 to TRBJ1-3; D perhaps matches TRBD1 (5 bases). Germline V gene lookup returns CDR1 LNHDA and CDR2 SQIVND (reference sequence). The CDR3 has 16 amino acids. V lost 2 bases and J lost 3, with 14 bases in between. CDR3 amino acids: CASSIPLGLDGNTIYF. In nucleotides, the CDR3 is TGTGCCAGTAGTATACCGTTGGGACTTGATGGAAACACCATATATTTT.

J is TRBJ1-5 and V is TRBV30; D call uncertain. This CDR3 contains 14 residues. Germline lookup yields CDR1 GTSNPN and CDR2 SVGIG (reference sequence). V was clipped by 3 bases and J by 1 base, with 10 bases between them. Here the CDR3 reads CAWRRGGSNQPQHF. The CDR3, as DNA: TGTGCCTGGAGACGGGGTGGCAGCAATCAGCCCCAGCATTTT. The full variable domain, with the rest looked up from reference TRBV30 and TRBJ1-5, is SQTIHQWPATLVQPVGSPLSLECTVEGTSNPNLYWYRQAAGRGLQLLFYSVGIGQISSEVPQNLSASRPQDRQFILSSKKLLLSDSGFYLCAWRRGGSNQPQHFGDGTRLSIL.

This clone was detected only once. This sequence joins TRBV2 and TRBJ2-2; 7 bases match TRBD2. The CDR3 consists of 14 residues. After removal of 6 bases from V and 4 bases from J, the junction contained 5 bases not matched to a gene. Germline V CDR1 and CDR2: SNHLY, FYNNEI. The CDR3, as DNA: TGTGCCAGCAGGGGGGGACTACTCACCGGGGAGCTGTTTTTT. Protein sequence: CASRGGLLTGELFF.

This rearrangement joins TRBV25-1 to TRBJ1-6; tentatively, D is TRBD1 (6 bases). V was trimmed by 1 base and J by 6 bases, leaving 10 bases between them. The CDR3 contains 15 residues. Germline CDR1 MGHDK, CDR2 SYGVNS. CDR3 bases: TGTGCCAGCAGTGAATGGGCAGGGGCTAATTCACCCCTCCACTTT. Amino acids: CASSEWAGANSPLHF.

This rearrangement joins TRBV5-1 to TRBJ1-1, with unresolved D. The CDR3 covers 13 residues. Germline assignment: CDR1 SGHRS and CDR2 YFSETQ. V was trimmed by 3 bases and J by 0 bases, leaving 6 bases between them. CDR3 coding DNA: TGCGCCAGCAGCTACGAGCTGAACACTGAAGCTTTCTTT. As protein: CASSYELNTEAFF.

The chain has TRBV11-2 and TRBJ2-3, with D tentatively TRBD1 (5 bases). Trimming took 1 base from V and 0 from J, leaving 14 bases between them. The CDR3 consists of 17 residues. Germline V lookup: CDR1 SGHAT, CDR2 FQNNGV. The CDR3 is CASSLVTGRASTDTQYF. The CDR3 nucleotides are TGTGCCAGCAGCTTAGTAACAGGACGTGCTAGCACAGATACGCAGTATTTT.

The genes are TRBV6-5 and TRBJ2-5; no firm D call. Germline V gene lookup returns CDR1 MNHEY and CDR2 SVGAGI. Trimming removed 0 bases from V and 2 bases from J, with 10 bases in between. The CDR3 extends over 15 amino acids. The CDR3 is CASSYSLQAQETQYF. DNA for the CDR3: TGTGCCAGCAGTTACTCTCTCCAGGCACAAGAGACCCAGTACTTC.

V and J are TRBV2 and TRBJ1-2; 11 bases are shared with TRBD1. CDR1 SNHLY and CDR2 FYNNEI come from the germline V gene. Trimming took 4 bases from V and 6 from J; bases not matched to a gene: 16. This CDR3 is 18 amino acids long. The CDR3 is CASSGTGGLFQYQDGYTF. Here the CDR3 DNA reads TGTGCCAGCAGTGGGACAGGGGGCCTTTTTCAATACCAGGATGGCTACACCTTC.

The rearrangement joins TRBV4-3 to TRBJ2-1, with 7 bases that match TRBD2. The CDR3 covers 16 residues. Germline CDR1 reads LGHNA; CDR2 reads YSLEER. The V segment lost 5 bases and the J segment 0 bases; nucleotides outside the gene matches: 7. The CDR3 protein is CASSSQRGSSYNEQFF. The CDR3 coding sequence is TGCGCCAGCAGCTCCCAGCGGGGAAGCTCCTACAATGAGCAGTTCTTC.

The chain couples TRBV18 to TRBJ2-1; 7 bases are a match to TRBD2. Germline lookup yields CDR1 KGHSH and CDR2 LQKENI. CDR3 length: 13 amino acids. Trimming removed 6 bases from V and 9 bases from J; junction bases left unmatched: 8. The CDR3 protein is CASSTWGGVEQFF. CDR3 nucleotide sequence: TGTGCCAGCTCGACGTGGGGAGGGGTTGAGCAGTTCTTC.

The chain carries TRBV18 and TRBJ1-2; possibly TRBD1 for D (6 bases). This CDR3 comprises 13 residues. CDR1 and CDR2 (germline): KGHSH, LQKENI. V gave up 6 bases and J gave up 2 bases, with 10 bases separating them. The CDR3 nucleotides are TGTGCCAGCTCGGAGGACAGAAACTATGGCTACACCTTC. As protein: CASSEDRNYGYTF.

This clone was picked up a small number of times. This chain links TRBV5-6 with TRBJ1-3, with TRBD1 as a possible D gene (6 bases). This CDR3 region has 15 residues. V was trimmed by 1 base and J by 2 bases, leaving 10 bases between them. Looked up from germline, CDR1 is SGHDT and CDR2 is YYEEEE. CDR3 bases: TGTGCCAGCAGCTTGACAGGGTTTGCTGGAAACACCATATATTTT. It translates to CASSLTGFAGNTIYF.

This chain links TRBV10-3 with TRBJ1-1; 8 bases agree with TRBD1. The J segment lost 4 bases and the V segment lost 8 bases, leaving 9 bases of the junction unmatched. The CDR3 has 14 residues. CDR1 is ENHRY and CDR2 is SYGVKD in the germline V gene. The CDR3 DNA follows: TGTGCCATCGGAGGCAGGGGGCAAATCACTGAAGCTTTCTTT. Protein: CAIGGRGQITEAFF.

The chain has TRBV6-6 and TRBJ2-3; D is perhaps TRBD1 (5 bases). CDR1 MNHNY and CDR2 SVGAGI come from the germline V gene (reference sequence). The CDR3 is made up of 15 amino acids. V lost 2 bases and J lost 4, with 13 bases in between. The CDR3 loop is CASSYGQGWADTQYF. The CDR3 DNA is TGTGCCAGCAGTTACGGGCAGGGCTGGGCAGATACGCAGTATTTT.

V usage is TRBV10-2 and J usage is TRBJ2-5; 14 nucleotides agree with TRBD2. The CDR3 runs 15 residues. Per germline, CDR1 WSHSY and CDR2 SAAADI. V shed 7 bases and J 1 base; nucleotides not matched to a gene: 2. The CDR3 nucleotides are TGCGCCAGCAAAGGGACTAGCGGGGGCCAAGAGACCCAGTACTTC. Its translation: CASKGTSGGQETQYF.